A single sample gave rise to the 31 T cell receptor beta chains below, sequenced in a study of blood T cells in healthy people across ages. The authors ran a second PCR of about 6 to 12 cycles using a sample-barcoded 5' primer and a J-beta primer mix. TCRdb passed the 5' RACE reads through MiXCR, listing each CDR3 protein once. The data show roughly 1.6 million distinct CDR3 sequences, with roughly 32% seen just once and around 11% held by the top ten. The specimen sequenced was blood. All receptors derive from a woman in her twenties or thirties in good health.

This clonotype was seen a few times. The gene calls are TRBV20-1 and TRBJ2-3; D remains ambiguous. Germline values: CDR1 DFQATT, CDR2 SNEGSKA (reference sequence). The CDR3 consists of 13 residues. V lost 5 bases and J lost 2, with 11 bases in between. This chain's CDR3 is CSALVRNTDTQYF. In DNA form, the CDR3 reads TGCAGTGCTCTCGTCAGGAACACAGATACGCAGTATTTT.

This clonotype was counted between two and nine times. V is TRBV20-1 and J is TRBJ2-1; 9 bases are a match to TRBD2. V lost 3 bases, J lost 6 bases, and 6 bases stayed unmatched. The V gene's germline CDR1 is DFQATT and CDR2 SNEGSKA (reference sequence). The CDR3 length is 14 residues. The CDR3 spells CSASSSGKFNEQFF. As DNA, the CDR3 is TGCAGTGCTAGCTCTAGCGGGAAATTCAATGAGCAGTTCTTC.

This clonotype was detected only a few times. V gene TRBV28 combines with J gene TRBJ2-1; 8 bases map to TRBD2. The CDR3 is 14 residues long. CDR1 is MDHEN, CDR2 SYDVKM, per germline. Trimming took 6 bases from V and 4 from J; bases not matched to a gene: 5. CDR3 DNA: TGTGCCAGCAGGGCGACTAGCGCGTACAATGAGCAGTTCTTC. Amino acid sequence: CASRATSAYNEQFF.

For this clonotype: A much larger clone differs by one base, so this may be a read error. CDR3 region: CSARLGSGGQVTQYF. In DNA form, the CDR3 reads TGCAGTGCTAGACTCGGTAGTGGGGGTCAAGTGACCCAGTACTTC. The J gene is TRBJ2-5, the V gene TRBV20-1; D possibly matches TRBD1 or TRBD2 (5 bases each). The CDR3 extends over 15 amino acids. The V gene's germline CDR1 is DFQATT and CDR2 SNEGSKA (reference sequence).

This clonotype was found a few times. The genes are TRBV12-3 or TRBV12-4 and TRBJ2-1; the D is unclear. This CDR3 is 13 amino acids long. V lost 5 bases, J lost 4 bases, and 9 bases lay in between. The CDR3 reads CASSPLRYNEQFF. As DNA, the CDR3 is TGTGCCAGCAGTCCCCTCCGATACAATGAGCAGTTCTTC.

The chain employs TRBV9 and TRBJ2-7; maybe TRBD2 (6 bases). The CDR3 is made up of 13 amino acids. CDR1 is SGDLS, CDR2 YYNGEE, per germline. The germline V and J ends were trimmed by 7 bases and 7 bases, with 18 bases remaining between them. The CDR3 nucleotides are TGTGCCAGCGGCCCTTGGGGACTGCAGGAGCAGTACTTC. Translated: CASGPWGLQEQYF.

This clonotype was detected a few times. The rearrangement joins TRBV6-1 to TRBJ2-5, with D unresolved. V was shortened by 6 bases and J by 6 bases, with 5 bases between the two germline ends. Germline assignment: CDR1 MNHNS and CDR2 SASEGT. The CDR3 runs 10 residues. The CDR3 DNA follows: TGTGCCAGCAGGGGAAAGACCCAGTACTTC. Its protein is CASRGKTQYF.

The genes are TRBV30 and TRBJ1-2; D unresolved. The CDR3 is 15 amino acids. V gave up 5 bases and J gave up 4 bases, with 20 bases separating them. Germline CDR1 is GTSNPN and CDR2 is SVGIG (reference sequence). This CDR3 is CAWGDFGERTYGYTF. The CDR3 nucleotides are TGTGCCTGGGGCGACTTCGGGGAGCGTACCTATGGCTACACCTTC.

The chain recombines TRBV5-6 with TRBJ2-5; TRBD2 aligns across 11 bases. The trim removed 0 bases at V and 7 bases at J, leaving 11 bases unmatched. Germline CDR1 reads SGHDT; CDR2 reads YYEEEE. The CDR3 contains 17 residues. CDR3 bases: TGTGCCAGCAGCTTGGCCGGGTCGACTAGCGGGATTGCGACCCAGTACTTC. It codes for CASSLAGSTSGIATQYF.

V usage is TRBV5-8 and J usage is TRBJ1-5, with TRBD1 as a possible D gene (6 bases). The V gene's germline CDR1 is SGHTS and CDR2 YDEGEE. V was pared by 4 bases and J by 2 bases, with 16 bases between. The CDR3 has 16 amino acids. The CDR3 region is CASSQHTGTGNQPQHF. Here the CDR3 DNA reads TGTGCCAGCAGCCAACACACAGGGACTGGCAATCAGCCCCAGCATTTT.

The table lists this clonotype with a count of one. A much larger clone lies a single base off, so this may be a read error. The chain recombines TRBV12-3 or TRBV12-4 with TRBJ2-3; 9 nucleotides match TRBD2. The CDR3 runs 16 residues. CDR3 in amino acids: CASNLSSGGSTDTQYF. The DNA for the CDR3 is TGTGCCAGCAATTTATCGAGCGGGGGGTCCACAGATACGCAGTATTTT.

This chain links TRBV9 with TRBJ2-7, with D perhaps TRBD2 (7 bases). CDR3 length: 16 amino acids. The germline gives CDR1 SGDLS, CDR2 YYNGEE. V lost 3 bases to trimming and J lost 1 base, with 17 bases between them. Written as DNA, the CDR3 is TGTGCCAGCAGCGAGGGATTAAGGGGGGGTTCCTACGAGCAGTACTTC. Protein product: CASSEGLRGGSYEQYF.

The CDR3 DNA reads as TGTGCCAGTAGTATTAGCGAGAAGCAGTTCTTC. It codes for CASSISEKQFF. The chain employs TRBV19 and TRBJ2-1, with D possibly being TRBD2 (5 bases). This CDR3 is built from 11 residues. Germline-derived CDR1 and CDR2 are LNHDA and SQIVND (reference sequence). Trimming stripped 3 bases from V and 11 bases from J, with 8 bases between.

V gene TRBV10-3 combines with J gene TRBJ1-5; no reliable D call. Between the trimmed V and J ends, which lost 3 bases and 2 bases, there was a span of 14 bases. The CDR3 runs 16 residues. Germline V gives CDR1 ENHRY, CDR2 SYGVKD. CDR3 sequence reads: CAISERGNGGNQPQHF. The CDR3 region has the DNA TGTGCCATCAGTGAAAGAGGGAATGGAGGCAATCAGCCCCAGCATTTT.

This clonotype was found once. This rearrangement joins TRBV21-1 to TRBJ2-1; the DNA was not compared with TRBD2, the D call given in the table. TRBV21-1 is described as a pseudogene. CDR3 length equals 19 residues. The CDR3 DNA sequence: TGTGCCAGCAGCAAAGAAGGGCGGAAGCGGGAGGGCTCCTACAATGAGCAGTTCTTC. Amino acid sequence: CASSKEGRKREGSYNEQFF.

The gene calls are TRBV15 and TRBJ2-1; TRBD1 aligns across 10 bases. V dropped 3 bases and J dropped 2; count of bases not matched to a gene: 4. CDR1 LNHNV and CDR2 YYDKDF come from the germline V gene (reference sequence). This CDR3 comprises 16 residues. DNA of the CDR3: TGTGCCACCAGCAGGGGGACAGGGGCCCCCTACAATGAGCAGTTCTTC. This translates into CATSRGTGAPYNEQFF.

This clonotype was counted a few times. The rearrangement uses TRBV7-9 and TRBJ2-4; 9 bases line up with TRBD2. Germline V lookup: CDR1 SEHNR, CDR2 FQNEAQ (reference sequence). This CDR3 has 17 amino acids. Trimming at V came to 4 bases and at J to 4 bases, leaving 11 bases not matched to a gene. CDR3 nucleotides: TGTGCCAGCAGCTCTTCATTAGCGGGAGCCTCAAAAAACATTCAGTACTTC. Protein product: CASSSSLAGASKNIQYF.

The chain links TRBV7-3 to TRBJ2-7; 13 positions agree with TRBD2. V was clipped by 6 bases and J by 6 bases; unmatched bases: 8. The CDR3 has 15 residues. Germline lookup yields CDR1 SGHTA and CDR2 FQGTGA. CDR3 sequence: CASSLGLAGVGEQYF. The CDR3 DNA reads as TGTGCCAGCAGTCTCGGACTAGCGGGAGTAGGCGAGCAGTACTTC. The complete variable domain, with remaining parts taken from reference TRBV7-3 and TRBJ2-7, reads GAGVSQTPSNKVTEKGKYVELRCDPISGHTALYWYRQSLGQGPEFLIYFQGTGAADDSGLPNDRFFAVRPEGSVSTLKIQRTERGDSAVYLCASSLGLAGVGEQYFGPGTRLTVT.

This clonotype was seen a handful of times. A much larger clone lies one base from this, so it may be a read error. The chain links TRBV20-1 to TRBJ1-2; a possible D gene is TRBD1 (5 bases). This CDR3 region has 14 residues. Germline V gene lookup returns CDR1 DFQATT and CDR2 SNEGSKA (reference sequence). DNA for the CDR3: TGCAGTGCTAGAGATCCCGCGGGGGTTTCTGGCCACACCTTC. This translates into CSARDPAGVSGHTF.

The rearrangement joins TRBV27 to TRBJ2-3, with 7 bases lining up with TRBD1. The CDR3 has 15 residues. Germline V gives CDR1 MNHEY, CDR2 SMNVEV (reference sequence). Unmatched junction bases numbered 8, after V lost 4 bases and J lost 4 bases. CDR3 loop: CASSSQGVASDTQYF. The CDR3 DNA reads TGTGCCAGCAGTTCCCAGGGGGTAGCGTCAGATACGCAGTATTTT.

The chain couples TRBV5-1 to TRBJ2-1, with D hard to call. This CDR3 has 14 amino acids. Trimming took off 1 base at V and 3 bases at J, with 8 bases between the two ends. CDR1 and CDR2 from the germline V gene are SGHRS and YFSETQ. The CDR3, as DNA: TGCGCCAGCAGCTTGTCGTACTTCTACAATGAGCAGTTCTTC. The encoded protein is CASSLSYFYNEQFF. Combining the CDR3 with reference TRBV5-1 and TRBJ2-1 gives the whole variable domain KAGVTQTPRYLIKTRGQQVTLSCSPISGHRSVSWYQQTPGQGLQFLFEYFSETQRNKGNFPGRFSGRQFSNSRSEMNVSTLELGDSALYLCASSLSYFYNEQFFGPGTRLTVL.

This clonotype has only one observation. The rearrangement links TRBV20-1 to TRBJ2-1; TRBD2 matches at 13 bases. The CDR3 sequence is 18 residues long. Per germline, CDR1 DFQATT and CDR2 SNEGSKA (reference sequence). CDR3 sequence reads: CNARPGLAGTGSYNEQFF. In DNA form, the CDR3 reads TGCAATGCCCGACCGGGACTAGCGGGAACCGGCTCCTACAATGAGCAGTTCTTC.

The chain couples TRBV4-2 to TRBJ1-2, with D perhaps matching TRBD1 (5 bases). Germline CDR1 LGHNA, CDR2 YNFKEQ. Trimming cost V 4 bases and J 7 bases, with 22 bases left between them. This CDR3 has 16 amino acids. The CDR3 protein is CASSRETARPGGGYTF. The CDR3 DNA reads as TGTGCCAGCAGCCGAGAGACAGCGCGCCCCGGGGGTGGCTACACCTTC.

The gene calls are TRBV20-1 and TRBJ2-7, with 11 bases that match TRBD1. V lost 6 bases, J lost 7 bases, and 11 bases stayed unmatched. This CDR3 spans 14 amino acids. CDR1 and CDR2 (germline): DFQATT, SNEGSKA (reference sequence). In DNA form, the CDR3 reads TGCAGTGCCCAGCCCGGACAGGGGGCGTTTGAGCAGTACTTC. Encoded protein: CSAQPGQGAFEQYF.

This clonotype was observed a few times. CDR3 sequence (DNA): TGCGCCAGCAGCCAAGAGGGACTGCTGGGCAATCAGCCCCAGCATTTT. It is translated as CASSQEGLLGNQPQHF. This chain links TRBV4-1 with TRBJ1-5; D possibly corresponds to TRBD1 (5 bases). V was trimmed by 0 bases and J by 2 bases, leaving 11 bases between them. The germline CDR1 and CDR2 sequences are MGHRA and YSYEKL. This CDR3 contains 16 residues.

The V and J genes are TRBV11-2 and TRBJ2-5; D is ambiguous. Trimming took off 4 bases at V and 4 bases at J, with 13 bases between the two ends. This CDR3 is 14 amino acids long. The germline CDR1 and CDR2 sequences are SGHAT and FQNNGV. CDR3 region: CASSSPRLAETQYF. The CDR3 DNA follows: TGTGCCAGCAGCTCTCCACGGCTGGCAGAGACCCAGTACTTC.

As concerns this clonotype: A much larger clonotype is one base distant, so this may be a read error. This CDR3 is CSARNLTTGAKNIQYF. The CDR3 region has the DNA TGCAGTGCTAGAAATCTGACCACGGGAGCCAAAAACATTCAGTACTTC. This rearrangement joins TRBV20-1 to TRBJ2-4; no firm D call. Deletions cut 2 bases from V and 0 bases from J, with 14 bases between. The CDR3 sequence is 16 residues long. CDR1 and CDR2 (germline): DFQATT, SNEGSKA (reference sequence).

V and J are TRBV28 and TRBJ1-1; D call uncertain. The CDR3 is made up of 12 amino acids. Germline V gives CDR1 MDHEN, CDR2 SYDVKM. V was trimmed by 6 bases and J by 6 bases, leaving 11 bases between them. CDR3 sequence reads: CASSPRAAEAFF. DNA of the CDR3: TGTGCCAGCAGCCCCCGCGCGGCTGAAGCTTTCTTT.

This clonotype was counted at least ten times. This chain uses TRBV12-3 or TRBV12-4 with TRBJ2-1; D is ambiguous. The V end lost 5 bases, the J end lost 4 bases, and 3 bases lay between the germline ends. The CDR3 is made up of 11 amino acids. In nucleotides, the CDR3 is TGTGCCAGCAGTGAATACAATGAGCAGTTCTTC. Amino acid sequence: CASSEYNEQFF.

This clonotype was recorded once. At one end, the junction sequence differs from germline, possibly due to a read error. The J gene is TRBJ1-4, the V gene TRBV12-3 or TRBV12-4; 9 nucleotides agree with TRBD1. This CDR3 has 15 residues. In DNA, the CDR3 is TGTGCCAGCAGTTTAGGGGGACAGGGCCATGAAAGACTGTTTTTT. Protein sequence: CASSLGGQGHERLFF.

The chain joins TRBV3-1 to TRBJ1-1; D is unresolved. CDR3 length: 13 amino acids. Trimming took off 0 bases at V and 9 bases at J, with 11 bases between the two ends. Germline loops: CDR1 LGHDT, CDR2 YNNKEL (reference sequence). CDR3 DNA sequence: TGTGCCAGCAGCCAAGATGTCCGGGCCCAAGCTTTCTTT. It is translated as CASSQDVRAQAFF.